These 19 T cell receptor beta chains were sequenced from one sample in a study of vaccination and CD4 T cells after COVID-19. Documented treatment: roughly 11-day PBMC culture with coronavirus spike peptide pools or control peptides (ViraFEST assay). The assay that was used to sequence DNA from cultured CD4+ T cells was the Oncomine TCR Beta short-read assay. TCRdb re-analysed the PCR reads in MiXCR, keeping a single row per CDR3 protein. The data show about 17,000 distinct CDR3 sequences, roughly 62% seen once. What these receptors recognize is not known. Material: CD4+ T cells from blood, cultured in vitro, obtained after SARS-CoV-2 vaccination. These receptors were obtained from a human donor who had recovered from COVID-19.

The chain uses TRBV4-3 and TRBJ2-6; no definite D call. The germline V gene has CDR1 LGHNA and CDR2 YSLEER. V lost 0 bases, J lost 4 bases, and 10 bases lay in between. The CDR3 consists of 16 residues. CDR3 DNA sequence: TGCGCCAGCAGCCAAGATTCGGTTAGGGGGGCCAACGTCCTGACTTTC. It encodes CASSQDSVRGANVLTF.

The genes are TRBV19 and TRBJ1-5, with D tentatively TRBD1 (5 bases). Per germline, CDR1 LNHDA and CDR2 SQIVND (reference sequence). This CDR3 is built from 12 residues. V was pared by 2 bases and J by 9 bases, with 8 bases between. The CDR3 loop is CASSIRGRPQHF. The CDR3 bases are TGTGCCAGTAGTATACGGGGCCGGCCCCAGCATTTT.

This clonotype was seen only a few times. The chain is built from TRBV11-1 and TRBJ1-6, with D hard to call. From germline, CDR1 is SGHAT and CDR2 FQDESV (reference sequence). The CDR3 contains 14 residues. Trimming cost V 5 bases and J 5 bases, with 10 bases left between them. The CDR3 DNA follows: TGTGCCAGCAGCAGGTCGGGGAATAATTCACCCCTCCACTTT. Translated: CASSRSGNNSPLHF.

The chain employs TRBV20-1 and TRBJ2-1, with 13 bases identical to TRBD2. This CDR3 contains 16 residues. J gave up 7 bases and V 5 bases, and 11 bases lay outside the gene matches. Per the germline V gene, CDR1 is DFQATT and CDR2 is SNEGSKA (reference sequence). This chain's CDR3 is CSAEPTSGGARNEQFF. The CDR3 DNA is TGCAGTGCTGAACCCACTAGCGGGGGGGCGAGGAATGAGCAGTTCTTC.

The chain employs TRBV19 and TRBJ1-2, with D possibly being TRBD1 (6 bases). V shed 3 bases and J shed 1 base, with 12 bases lying between them. This CDR3 region has 15 residues. Germline V gene sequence: CDR1 LNHDA, CDR2 SQIVND (reference sequence). CDR3 loop: CASSIEARGNYGYTF. CDR3 DNA: TGTGCCAGTAGTATCGAAGCCAGGGGTAACTATGGCTACACCTTC.

The gene calls are TRBV5-1 and TRBJ1-6; 7 nucleotides agree with TRBD1. From germline, CDR1 is SGHRS and CDR2 YFSETQ. The CDR3 length is 15 residues. Unmatched junction bases numbered 14, after V lost 5 bases and J lost 12 bases. CDR3 in DNA: TGCGCCAGCAGACCCGGGACAGATCCTTTTGAACCCCTCCACTTT. The encoded protein is CASRPGTDPFEPLHF.

This chain uses TRBV29-1 with TRBJ1-3; 7 bases are shared with TRBD1. Unmatched junction bases numbered 9, after V lost 1 base and J lost 0 bases. Per the germline V gene, CDR1 is SQVTM and CDR2 is ANQGSEA. The CDR3 covers 17 residues. CDR3 amino acids: CSVEAPGGSLSGNTIYF. In DNA, the CDR3 is TGCAGCGTTGAAGCCCCAGGGGGGAGCCTCTCTGGAAACACCATATATTTT.

The rearrangement links TRBV11-2 to TRBJ1-2, with 9 positions matching TRBD1. Germline V gene lookup returns CDR1 SGHAT and CDR2 FQNNGV. There are 16 residues in the CDR3. The J segment lost 4 bases and the V segment lost 4 bases, leaving 10 bases of the junction unmatched. CDR3 in amino acids: CASSSYPGTGSYGYTF. The CDR3 region has the DNA TGTGCCAGCAGCTCCTACCCCGGGACAGGGAGCTATGGCTACACCTTC.

With regard to this clonotype: A read error is possible here, since a much larger clone lies one base away. This likely comes from a read error, as the CDR3 has no conserved phenylalanine or tryptophan at its end. This rearrangement joins TRBV20-1 to TRBJ1-6; no reliable D call. Trimming took off 2 bases at V and 0 bases at J, with 14 bases between the two ends. Germline CDR1 reads DFQATT; CDR2 reads SNEGSKA (reference sequence). The CDR3 runs to 17 residues. The CDR3, as DNA: TGCAGTGCTAGAATAGGACGGACGAGCTCCTATAATTCACCCCTCCACCTT. This codes for CSARIGRTSSYNSPLHL.

The gene calls are TRBV5-6 and TRBJ1-2; D unresolved. The CDR3 length is 14 residues. Trimming left V 0 bases short and J 0 bases short, with 6 bases between. CDR1 and CDR2 (germline): SGHDT, YYEEEE. DNA for the CDR3: TGTGCCAGCAGCTTGGTTAGGACTAACTATGGCTACACCTTC. As protein: CASSLVRTNYGYTF.

On this clonotype itself: An end of the junction does not agree with germline; a read error may underlie this. V usage is TRBV15 and J usage is TRBJ2-1; 9 bases are shared with TRBD2. This CDR3 comprises 17 residues. Looked up from germline, CDR1 is LNHNV and CDR2 is YYDKDF (reference sequence). The CDR3 bases are TGTGCCACTAGCAGAGATTATTGGCGGGGGGGATTGAATGAGCAGTTCTTC. This translates into CATSRDYWRGGLNEQFF.

This clonotype turned up a few times. The rearrangement uses TRBV19 and TRBJ1-5; 11 bases are a match to TRBD1. This CDR3 contains 17 residues. Germline V CDR1 and CDR2: LNHDA, SQIVND (reference sequence). V lost 6 bases, J lost 0 bases, and 7 bases stayed unmatched. Written as DNA, the CDR3 is TGTGCCAGTAGGACCGGGACAGGGGGACCTAGCAATCAGCCCCAGCATTTT. This gives the protein CASRTGTGGPSNQPQHF.

V usage is TRBV19 and J usage is TRBJ2-3; 10 bases map to TRBD1. With V trimmed by 8 bases and J by 3 bases, 2 bases remained unmatched. The CDR3 loop spans 13 amino acids. Germline CDR1 and CDR2: LNHDA and SQIVND (reference sequence). This CDR3 is CASWDRGTDTQYF. In DNA form, the CDR3 reads TGTGCCAGTTGGGACAGGGGTACAGATACGCAGTATTTT.

The chain's CDR3 is CASSQGIYEQYF. The CDR3 region has the DNA TGTGCCAGCAGCCAGGGGATCTACGAGCAGTACTTC. V usage is TRBV6-1 and J usage is TRBJ2-7; tentatively, D is TRBD1 (6 bases). V lost 6 bases and J lost 3, with 9 bases in between. Germline values: CDR1 MNHNS, CDR2 SASEGT. This CDR3 is 12 amino acids long.

This clonotype was observed a handful of times. DNA for the CDR3: TGTGCCAGCAGTTTTTGGGGGGGGACTGAAGCTTTCTTT. Its protein product is CASSFWGGTEAFF. The rearrangement links TRBV27 to TRBJ1-1; TRBD1 is a possible D gene (5 bases). Germline CDR1 MNHEY, CDR2 SMNVEV (reference sequence). CDR3 length equals 13 residues. V shed 3 bases and J shed 5 bases, with 10 bases lying between them.

This sequence joins TRBV20-1 and TRBJ2-1; the match to TRBD2 covers 13 bases. This CDR3 contains 16 residues. Germline values: CDR1 DFQATT, CDR2 SNEGSKA (reference sequence). V trimming: 6 bases; J trimming: 0 bases; junction bases outside the gene matches: 5. Here the CDR3 reads CSAGTSGVSSYNEQFF. As DNA, the CDR3 is TGCAGTGCCGGGACTAGCGGGGTGAGCTCCTACAATGAGCAGTTCTTC.

This clonotype was seen only a few times. The genes are TRBV20-1 and TRBJ1-5, with D uncertain. V shed 4 bases and J shed 4 bases, with 11 bases lying between them. Germline lookup yields CDR1 DFQATT and CDR2 SNEGSKA (reference sequence). The CDR3 contains 13 residues. The CDR3 here is CSANGPKNQPQHF. As DNA, the CDR3 is TGCAGTGCTAACGGTCCAAAAAATCAGCCCCAGCATTTT.

The chain combines TRBV19 with TRBJ2-1; a weak D match, TRBD1 (6 bases). V gave up 5 bases and J gave up 7 bases, with 15 bases separating them. CDR1 is LNHDA, CDR2 SQIVND, per germline (reference sequence). The CDR3 consists of 14 residues. The CDR3 is CASSRIQGRNEQFF. The CDR3 DNA reads TGTGCCAGTAGTCGGATACAGGGCCGAAATGAGCAGTTCTTC. Full variable domain (missing parts from reference TRBV19 and TRBJ2-1): DGGITQSPKYLFRKEGQNVTLSCEQNLNHDAMYWYRQDPGQGLRLIYYSQIVNDFQKGDIAEGYSVSREKKESFPLTVTSAQKNPTAFYLCASSRIQGRNEQFFGPGTRLTVL.

The chain has TRBV6-1 and TRBJ1-5; maybe TRBD1 (5 bases). V lost 11 bases to trimming and J lost 3 bases, with 14 bases between them. Germline loops: CDR1 MNHNS, CDR2 SASEGT. The CDR3 has 13 amino acids. The CDR3 DNA reads TGTGCCTCTTCGGGGCAGTTCAATCAGCCCCAGCATTTT. Protein sequence: CASSGQFNQPQHF.